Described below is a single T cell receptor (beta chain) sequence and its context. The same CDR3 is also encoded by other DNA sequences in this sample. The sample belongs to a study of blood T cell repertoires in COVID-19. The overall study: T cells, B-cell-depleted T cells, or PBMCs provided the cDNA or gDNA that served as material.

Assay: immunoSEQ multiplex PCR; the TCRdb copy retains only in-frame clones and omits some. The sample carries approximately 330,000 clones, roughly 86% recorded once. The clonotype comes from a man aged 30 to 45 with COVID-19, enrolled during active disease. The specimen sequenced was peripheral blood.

The CDR3 region is CATSDWTSGSSYNEQFF. In nucleotides, the CDR3 is TGTGCCACCAGTGACTGGACTAGCGGGAGTTCCTACAATGAGCAGTTCTTC. This chain joins TRBV24-1 and TRBJ2-1; 13 positions agree with TRBD2. Germline trimming cut 4 bases from V and 1 base from J; bases unmatched to any gene: 3. The CDR3 runs 17 residues. Per germline, CDR1 KGHDR and CDR2 SFDVKD.